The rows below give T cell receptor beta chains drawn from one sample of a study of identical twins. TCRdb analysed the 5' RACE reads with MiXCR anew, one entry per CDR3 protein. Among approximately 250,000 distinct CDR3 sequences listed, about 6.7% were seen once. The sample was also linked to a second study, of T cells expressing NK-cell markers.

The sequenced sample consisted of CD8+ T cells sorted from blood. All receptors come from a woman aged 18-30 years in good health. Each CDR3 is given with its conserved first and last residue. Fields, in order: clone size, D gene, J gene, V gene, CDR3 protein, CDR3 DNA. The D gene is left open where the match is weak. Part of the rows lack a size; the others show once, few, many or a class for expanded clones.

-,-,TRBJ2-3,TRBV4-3,CASSQDAGAGTDTQYF,TGCGCCAGCAGCCAAGATGCCGGGGCCGGCACAGATACGCAGTATTTT
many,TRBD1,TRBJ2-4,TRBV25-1,CASNYRGRALYIQYF,TGTGCCAGCAATTACAGGGGGCGCGCGTTGTACATTCAGTACTTC
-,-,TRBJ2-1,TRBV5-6,CASSFYSGPGNEQFF,TGTGCCAGCAGCTTTTATAGCGGTCCGGGCAATGAGCAGTTCTTC
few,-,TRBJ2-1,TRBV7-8,CASSLGSGLSTYNEQFF,TGTGCCAGCAGCTTAGGTTCGGGATTATCGACCTACAATGAGCAGTTCTTC
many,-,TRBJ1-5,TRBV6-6,CASSSLQDQPQHF,TGTGCCAGCAGTTCACTCCAGGATCAGCCCCAGCATTTT
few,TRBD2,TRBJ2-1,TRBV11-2,CASSSPGLAGLSSYNEQFF,TGTGCCAGCAGTTCTCCGGGACTAGCGGGATTGAGCTCCTACAATGAGCAGTTCTTC
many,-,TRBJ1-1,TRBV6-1,CASRESLRNTEAFF,TGTGCCAGCAGGGAGTCCTTACGGAACACTGAAGCTTTCTTT
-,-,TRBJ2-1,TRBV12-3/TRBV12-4,CASSLGLLTYNEQFF,TGTGCCAGCAGTTTAGGGCTGTTGACCTACAATGAGCAGTTCTTC
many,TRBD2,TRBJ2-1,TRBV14,CASSQEAWASGNNEQFF,TGTGCCAGCAGCCAAGAGGCTTGGGCTAGCGGTAACAATGAGCAGTTCTTC
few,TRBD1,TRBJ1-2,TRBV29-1,CSVETTGGGWYGYTF,TGCAGCGTTGAGACGACAGGGGGCGGGTGGTATGGCTACACCTTC
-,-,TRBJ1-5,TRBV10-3,CAIRQAGSNQPQHF,TGTGCCATCCGACAGGCTGGTAGTAATCAGCCCCAGCATTTT
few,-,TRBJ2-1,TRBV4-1,CASSQAHNEQFF,TGCGCCAGCAGCCAAGCGCACAATGAGCAGTTCTTC
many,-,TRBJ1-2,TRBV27,CASRTTDYGYTF,TGTGCCAGCAGGACGACAGACTATGGCTACACCTTC
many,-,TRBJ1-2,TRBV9,CASSSKAYTF,TGTGCCAGCAGCTCTAAGGCCTACACCTTC
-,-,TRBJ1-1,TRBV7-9,CASSTLRDGPLGAFF,TGTGCCAGCAGCACCCTCCGGGACGGCCCGTTAGGAGCTTTCTTT
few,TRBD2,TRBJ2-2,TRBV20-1,CSALDLSSGREQTNTGELFF,TGCAGTGCGCTCGACCTTTCTAGCGGGAGGGAGCAGACGAACACCGGGGAGCTGTTTTTT
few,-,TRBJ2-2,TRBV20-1,CSAPRGGARKRNTGELFF,TGCAGTGCTCCACGAGGCGGGGCTCGGAAACGTAACACCGGGGAGCTGTTTTTT
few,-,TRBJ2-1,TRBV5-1,CASSPAIDRTLNEQFF,TGCGCCAGCAGCCCAGCTATTGACAGGACCCTGAATGAGCAGTTCTTC
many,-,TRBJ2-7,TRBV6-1,CASSFQTYEQYF,TGTGCCAGCAGCTTCCAGACCTACGAGCAGTACTTC
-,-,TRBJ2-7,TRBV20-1,CSAKDRAEQYF,TGCAGTGCCAAAGACAGAGCCGAGCAGTACTTC
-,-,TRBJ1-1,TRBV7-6,CASSSRGVGTEAFF,TGTGCCAGCAGCTCGAGGGGGGTCGGCACTGAAGCTTTCTTT
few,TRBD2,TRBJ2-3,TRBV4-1,CASSHRRGGDTDTQYF,TGCGCCAGCAGCCATAGGCGGGGGGGCGATACAGATACGCAGTATTTT
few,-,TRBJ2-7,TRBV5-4,CASSLWNYEQYF,TGTGCCAGCAGCCTGTGGAACTACGAGCAGTACTTC
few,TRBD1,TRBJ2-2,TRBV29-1,CSVIRTGANTGELFF,TGCAGCGTCATTCGGACAGGGGCGAACACCGGGGAGCTGTTTTTT